This T cell receptor beta chain was identified in a study of blood T cells in healthy people across ages. Healthy Russian Caucasian donors spanned ages about 6 to 100 years. Staff drew around 10 milliliters of peripheral blood from each donor. About this clonotype: Its target is not known. An end of the junction does not agree with germline; a read error may underlie this.

Germline loops: CDR1 LGHDT, CDR2 YNNKEL (reference sequence). CDR3 length equals 14 residues. With a J-beta primer mix and a sample-barcoded 5' primer, a second PCR ran about 6 to 11 cycles. TCRdb fed the 5' RACE reads into MiXCR, producing one record per CDR3 protein. The data show fewer than 2,000,000 distinct CDR3 sequences, about 35% seen once. Study-wide results and limits: Long-lived donors exceeded aged donors in naive CD4+ cells and diversity.

Sequencing was done on a sample of blood. This TCR derives from a woman aged 30 to 39 in good health. The rearrangement links TRBV3-1 to TRBJ1-5; no firm D call. The CDR3 is CASSQGWSNRPQHF. The CDR3 bases are TGTGCCAGCAGCCAAGGGTGGAGCAATCGGCCCCAGCATTTT.